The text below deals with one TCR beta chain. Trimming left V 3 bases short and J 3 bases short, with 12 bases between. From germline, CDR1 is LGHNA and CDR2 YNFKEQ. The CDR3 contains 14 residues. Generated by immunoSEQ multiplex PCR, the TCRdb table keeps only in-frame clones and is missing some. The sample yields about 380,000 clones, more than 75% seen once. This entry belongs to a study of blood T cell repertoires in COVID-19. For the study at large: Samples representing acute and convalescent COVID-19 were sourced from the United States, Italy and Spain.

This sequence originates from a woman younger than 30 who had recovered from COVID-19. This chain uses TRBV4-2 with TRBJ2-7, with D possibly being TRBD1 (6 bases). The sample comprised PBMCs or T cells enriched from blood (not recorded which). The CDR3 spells CASSHTGTNYEQYF. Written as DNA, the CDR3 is TGTGCCAGCAGCCATACAGGGACCAACTACGAGCAGTACTTC.